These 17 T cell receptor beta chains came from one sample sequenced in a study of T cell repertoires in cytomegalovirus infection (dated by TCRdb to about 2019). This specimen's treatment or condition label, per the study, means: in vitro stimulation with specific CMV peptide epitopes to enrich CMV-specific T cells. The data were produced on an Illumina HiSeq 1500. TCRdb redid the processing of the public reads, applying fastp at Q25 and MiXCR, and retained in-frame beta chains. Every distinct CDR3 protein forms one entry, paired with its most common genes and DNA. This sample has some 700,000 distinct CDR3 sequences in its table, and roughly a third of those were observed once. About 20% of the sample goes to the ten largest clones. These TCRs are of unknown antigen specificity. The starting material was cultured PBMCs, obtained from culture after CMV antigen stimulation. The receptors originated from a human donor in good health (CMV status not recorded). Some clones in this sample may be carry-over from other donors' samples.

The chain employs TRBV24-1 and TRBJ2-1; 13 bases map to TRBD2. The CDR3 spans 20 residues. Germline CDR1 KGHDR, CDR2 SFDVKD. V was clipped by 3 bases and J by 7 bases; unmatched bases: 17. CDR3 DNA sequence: TGTGCCACCAGTGATCTCCGGACTAGCGGGAGCGCTACTATTTTGAATGAGCAGTTCTTC. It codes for CATSDLRTSGSATILNEQFF.

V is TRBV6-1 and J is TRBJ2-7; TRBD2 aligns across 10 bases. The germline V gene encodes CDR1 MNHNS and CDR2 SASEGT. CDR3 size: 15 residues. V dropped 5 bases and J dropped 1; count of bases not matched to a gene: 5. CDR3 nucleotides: TGTGCCAGCAGTCTTAGCGGGAGGCTGTCCTACGAGCAGTACTTC. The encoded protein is CASSLSGRLSYEQYF.

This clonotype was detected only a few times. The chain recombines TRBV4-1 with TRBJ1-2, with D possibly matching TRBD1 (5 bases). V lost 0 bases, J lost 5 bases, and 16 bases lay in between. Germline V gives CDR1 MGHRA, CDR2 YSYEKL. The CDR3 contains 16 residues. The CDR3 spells CASSQDLPGKGYGYTF. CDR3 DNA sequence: TGCGCCAGCAGCCAAGATCTTCCAGGGAAGGGTTATGGCTACACCTTC.

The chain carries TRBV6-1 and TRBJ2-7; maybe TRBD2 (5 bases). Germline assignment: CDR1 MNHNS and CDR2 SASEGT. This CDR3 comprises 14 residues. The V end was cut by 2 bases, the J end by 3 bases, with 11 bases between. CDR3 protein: CASSEILADYEQYF. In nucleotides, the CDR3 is TGTGCCAGCAGTGAAATTCTAGCAGACTACGAGCAGTACTTC.

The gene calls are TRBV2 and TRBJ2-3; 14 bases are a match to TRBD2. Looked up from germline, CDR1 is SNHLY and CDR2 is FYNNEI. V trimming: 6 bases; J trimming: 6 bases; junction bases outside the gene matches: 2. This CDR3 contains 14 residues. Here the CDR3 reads CASRRTSGRDTQYF. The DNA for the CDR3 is TGTGCCAGCAGGAGGACTAGCGGGAGGGATACGCAGTATTTT.

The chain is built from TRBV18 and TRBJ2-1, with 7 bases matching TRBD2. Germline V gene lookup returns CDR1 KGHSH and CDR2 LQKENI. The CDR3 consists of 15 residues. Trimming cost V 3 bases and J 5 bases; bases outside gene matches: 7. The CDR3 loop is CASSPSGNSNNEQFF. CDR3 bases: TGTGCCAGCTCACCCAGCGGGAACTCTAACAATGAGCAGTTCTTC.

The CDR3 reads CASSLLVRVANEKLFF. Here the CDR3 DNA reads TGCGCCAGCAGCCTTCTCGTCCGGGTGGCTAATGAAAAACTGTTTTTT. The chain links TRBV4-1 to TRBJ1-4; the D is unclear. This CDR3 contains 16 residues. The germline V gene encodes CDR1 MGHRA and CDR2 YSYEKL. V lost 4 bases to trimming and J lost 3 bases, with 15 bases between them.

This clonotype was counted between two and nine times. This CDR3 is CASSPPDRGPTSTDTQYF. The CDR3 DNA is TGTGCCAGCAGTCCGCCTGACAGGGGGCCAACTAGCACAGATACGCAGTATTTT. The chain carries TRBV25-1 and TRBJ2-3; the match to TRBD1 covers 10 bases. The germline V gene encodes CDR1 MGHDK and CDR2 SYGVNS. The junction had 11 bases not matched to a gene; V was cut back by 5 bases and J by 0 bases. The CDR3 sequence is 18 residues long.

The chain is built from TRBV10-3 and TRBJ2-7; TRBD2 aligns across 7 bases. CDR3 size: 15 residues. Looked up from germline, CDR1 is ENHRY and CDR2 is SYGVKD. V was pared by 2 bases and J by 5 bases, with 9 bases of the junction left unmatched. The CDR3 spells CAISEKGREPNEQYF. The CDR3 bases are TGTGCCATCAGTGAGAAAGGGCGGGAGCCGAACGAGCAGTACTTC.

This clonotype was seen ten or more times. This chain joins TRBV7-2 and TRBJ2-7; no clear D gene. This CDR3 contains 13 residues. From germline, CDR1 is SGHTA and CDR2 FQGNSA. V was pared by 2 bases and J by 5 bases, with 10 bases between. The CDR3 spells CASSLFIANEQYF. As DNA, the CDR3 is TGTGCCAGCAGCTTATTCATAGCAAACGAGCAGTACTTC.

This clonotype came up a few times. The CDR3 reads CASSQESPANYGYTF. The CDR3 coding sequence is TGTGCCAGCAGCCAAGAAAGTCCCGCTAACTATGGCTACACCTTC. The rearrangement links TRBV14 to TRBJ1-2; D is unclear. V lost 0 bases and J 0 bases, leaving 8 bases between the germline ends. Germline assignment: CDR1 SGHDN and CDR2 FVKESK. The CDR3 length is 15 residues.

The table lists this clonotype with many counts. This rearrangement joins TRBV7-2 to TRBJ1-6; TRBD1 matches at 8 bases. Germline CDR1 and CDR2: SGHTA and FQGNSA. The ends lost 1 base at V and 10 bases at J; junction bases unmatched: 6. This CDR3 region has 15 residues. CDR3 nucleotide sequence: TGTGCCAGCAGCTTAGATCAGGGGGCAAACTCACCCCTCCACTTT. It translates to CASSLDQGANSPLHF.

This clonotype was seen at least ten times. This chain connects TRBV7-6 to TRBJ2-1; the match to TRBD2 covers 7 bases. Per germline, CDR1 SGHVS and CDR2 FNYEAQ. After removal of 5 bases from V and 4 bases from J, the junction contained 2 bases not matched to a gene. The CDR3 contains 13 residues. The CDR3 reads CASSPRGYNEQFF. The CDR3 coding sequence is TGTGCCAGCAGCCCGCGGGGGTACAATGAGCAGTTCTTC.

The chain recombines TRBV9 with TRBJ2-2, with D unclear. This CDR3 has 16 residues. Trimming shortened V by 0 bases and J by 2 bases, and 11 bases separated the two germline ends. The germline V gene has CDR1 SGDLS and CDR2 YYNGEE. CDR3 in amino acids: CASSVDPNYNTGELFF. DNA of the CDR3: TGTGCCAGCAGCGTAGATCCGAATTACAACACCGGGGAGCTGTTTTTT.

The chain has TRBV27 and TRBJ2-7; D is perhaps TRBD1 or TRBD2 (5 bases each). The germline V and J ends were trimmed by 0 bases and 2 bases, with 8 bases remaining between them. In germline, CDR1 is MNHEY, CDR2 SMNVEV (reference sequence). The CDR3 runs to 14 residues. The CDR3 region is CASSLSGTTYEQYF. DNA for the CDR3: TGTGCCAGCAGTTTATCTGGGACCACCTACGAGCAGTACTTC.

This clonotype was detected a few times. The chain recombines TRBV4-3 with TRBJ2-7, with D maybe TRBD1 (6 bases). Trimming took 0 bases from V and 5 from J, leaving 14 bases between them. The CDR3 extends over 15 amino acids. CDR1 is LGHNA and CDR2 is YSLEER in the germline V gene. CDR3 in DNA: TGCGCCAGCAGCCAAGAAAGGGGGACCCCTAACGAGCAGTACTTC. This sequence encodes CASSQERGTPNEQYF.

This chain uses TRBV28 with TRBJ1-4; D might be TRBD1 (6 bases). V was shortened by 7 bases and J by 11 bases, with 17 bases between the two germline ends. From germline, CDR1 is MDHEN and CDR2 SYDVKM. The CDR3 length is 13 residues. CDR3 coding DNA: TGTGCCAGCAATGGCAGGGGACTTGGGAAACTGTTTTTT. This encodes CASNGRGLGKLFF.